The clone carrying this T cell receptor (beta chain) has at least ten counts. Its antigen is currently unknown. This CDR3 region has 17 residues. Germline CDR1 is MNHEY and CDR2 is SVGEGT. V was cut by 5 bases and J by 5 bases, with 24 bases left in between. This entry belongs to a study of T cell repertoires in cytomegalovirus infection. In the study overall: Evidence of both CMV infection and a matching HLA type came from public TCR beta signatures.

Findings and limits, study-wide: Dominant in the ex vivo response were TCR beta clonotypes restricted by HLA-C and specific for CMV. Totalled public TCR beta family frequency picked out people who carried CMV plus the relevant HLA.

TCRdb analysed the reads with MiXCR anew, one entry per CDR3 protein. The sample consists of 200,000 to 300,000 distinct CDR3 sequences, roughly 9.1% of them appearing once. The chain employs TRBV6-2 or TRBV6-3 and TRBJ2-5; D unclear. Sequenced input: PBMCs. The TCR originated in a human donor in good health (CMV status not recorded). Some clones in this sample may be carry-over from other donors' samples. The CDR3 here is CASSGPNNWGMVETQYF. Written as DNA, the CDR3 is TGTGCCAGCAGTGGCCCCAACAATTGGGGTATGGTGGAGACCCAGTACTTC.